This TCR beta chain stems from a study of identical twins. TCRdb fed the 5' RACE reads into MiXCR, producing one record per CDR3 protein. The sample contains about 490,000 distinct CDR3 sequences, roughly 15% of which appear only once. This clonotype was seen ten or more times. This CDR3 is built from 15 residues. Trimming removed 8 bases at V and 3 bases at J, with 16 bases between. The V gene's germline CDR1 is MDHEN and CDR2 SYDVKM. These data were also filed under a second study, of yellow fever vaccine responses in identical twins.

The source of this sequence is a woman younger than 35 in good health. The chain employs TRBV28 and TRBJ2-2; D may be TRBD1 (5 bases). Sample: CD4+ T cells sorted from blood. The CDR3 DNA sequence: TGTGCCAGCTCACCCCAGGGTTGGGACACCGGGGAGCTGTTTTTT. This sequence encodes CASSPQGWDTGELFF.